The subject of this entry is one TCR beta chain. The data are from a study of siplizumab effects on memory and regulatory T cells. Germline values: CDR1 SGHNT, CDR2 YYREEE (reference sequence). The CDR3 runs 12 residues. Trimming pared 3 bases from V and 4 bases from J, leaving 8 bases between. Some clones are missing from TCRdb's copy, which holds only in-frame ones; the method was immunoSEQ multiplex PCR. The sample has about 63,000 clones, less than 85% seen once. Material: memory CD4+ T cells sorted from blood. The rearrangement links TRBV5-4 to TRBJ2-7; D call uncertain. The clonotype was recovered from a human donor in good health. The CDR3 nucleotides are TGTGCCAGCAGCTCGGATATGTACGAGCAGTACTTC. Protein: CASSSDMYEQYF.